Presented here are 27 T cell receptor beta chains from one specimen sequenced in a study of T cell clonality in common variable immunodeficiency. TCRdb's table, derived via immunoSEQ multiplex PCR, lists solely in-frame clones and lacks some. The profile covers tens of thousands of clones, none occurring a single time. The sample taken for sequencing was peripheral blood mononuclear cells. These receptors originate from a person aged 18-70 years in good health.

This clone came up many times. The CDR3 here is CSPRESPNTEAFF. The covered CDR3 bases are TGCAGCCCCCGCGAGAGCCCGAACACTGAA. The chain employs TRBV29-1 and TRBJ1-1; D is unresolved. The CDR3 end is not reached by the read, which stops 3 residues before it; the germline J gene fills it in. In germline, CDR1 is SQVTM, CDR2 ANQGSEA. V lost 8 bases, J lost 1 base, and 14 bases lay in between. This CDR3 has 13 residues.

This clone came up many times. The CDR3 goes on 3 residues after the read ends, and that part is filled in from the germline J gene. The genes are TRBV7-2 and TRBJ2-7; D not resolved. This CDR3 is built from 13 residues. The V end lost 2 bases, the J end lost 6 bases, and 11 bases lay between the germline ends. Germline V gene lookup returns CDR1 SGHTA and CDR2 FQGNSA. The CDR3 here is CASSLRWQPEQYF. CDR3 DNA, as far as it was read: TGTGCCAGCAGCTTAAGGTGGCAACCCGAG.

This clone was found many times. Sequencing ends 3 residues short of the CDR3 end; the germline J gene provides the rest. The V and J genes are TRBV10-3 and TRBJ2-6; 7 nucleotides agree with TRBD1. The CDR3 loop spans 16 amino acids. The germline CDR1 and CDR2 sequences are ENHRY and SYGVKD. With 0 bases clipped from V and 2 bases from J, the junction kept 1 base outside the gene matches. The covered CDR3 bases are TGTGCCATCAGTGAGTCGACAGGGCCTGGGGCCAACGTC. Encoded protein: CAISESTGPGANV. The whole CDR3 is CAISESTGPGANVLTF.

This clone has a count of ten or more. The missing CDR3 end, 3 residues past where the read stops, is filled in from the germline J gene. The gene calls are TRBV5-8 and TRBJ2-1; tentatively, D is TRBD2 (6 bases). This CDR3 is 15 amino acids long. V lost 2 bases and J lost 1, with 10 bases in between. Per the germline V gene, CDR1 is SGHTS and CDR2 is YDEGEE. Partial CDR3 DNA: TGTGCCAGCAGCTTTGGGCGGGATTCCTACAATGAG. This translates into CASSFGRDSYNE. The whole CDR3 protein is CASSFGRDSYNEQFF.

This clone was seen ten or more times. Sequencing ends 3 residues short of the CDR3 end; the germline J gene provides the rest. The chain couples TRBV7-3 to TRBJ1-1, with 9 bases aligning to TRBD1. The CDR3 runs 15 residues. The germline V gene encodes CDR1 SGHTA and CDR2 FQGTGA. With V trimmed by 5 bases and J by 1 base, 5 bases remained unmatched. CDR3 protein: CASSKTGGKNTEAFF. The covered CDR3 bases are TGTGCCAGCAGCAAGACAGGGGGAAAGAACACTGAA. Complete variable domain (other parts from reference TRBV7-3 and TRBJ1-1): GAGVSQTPSNKVTEKGKYVELRCDPISGHTALYWYRQSLGQGPEFLIYFQGTGAADDSGLPNDRFFAVRPEGSVSTLKIQRTERGDSAVYLCASSKTGGKNTEAFFGQGTRLTVV.

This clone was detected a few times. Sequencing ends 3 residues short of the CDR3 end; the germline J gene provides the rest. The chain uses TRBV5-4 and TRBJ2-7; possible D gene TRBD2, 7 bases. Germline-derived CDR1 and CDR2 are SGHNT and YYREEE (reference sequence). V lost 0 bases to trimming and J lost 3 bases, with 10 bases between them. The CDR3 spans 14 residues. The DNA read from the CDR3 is TGTGCCAGCAGCTTGGCCGGGGGGCACTACGAG. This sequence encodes CASSLAGGHYE. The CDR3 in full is CASSLAGGHYEQYF.

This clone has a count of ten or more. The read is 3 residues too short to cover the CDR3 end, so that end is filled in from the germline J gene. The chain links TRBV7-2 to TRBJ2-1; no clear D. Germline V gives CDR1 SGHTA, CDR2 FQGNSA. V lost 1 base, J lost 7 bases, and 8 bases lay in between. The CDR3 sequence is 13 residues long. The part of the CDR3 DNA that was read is TGTGCCAGCAGCTTAGAGTCCGGGAATGAG. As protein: CASSLESGNE. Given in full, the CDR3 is CASSLESGNEQFF.

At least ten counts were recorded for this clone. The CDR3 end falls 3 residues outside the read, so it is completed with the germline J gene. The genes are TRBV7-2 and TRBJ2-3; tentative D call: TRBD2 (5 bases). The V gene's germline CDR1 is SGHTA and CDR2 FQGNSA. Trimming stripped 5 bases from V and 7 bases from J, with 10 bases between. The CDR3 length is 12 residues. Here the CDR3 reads CASSLMDYTQYF. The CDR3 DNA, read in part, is TGTGCCAGCAGCCTAATGGACTATACG.

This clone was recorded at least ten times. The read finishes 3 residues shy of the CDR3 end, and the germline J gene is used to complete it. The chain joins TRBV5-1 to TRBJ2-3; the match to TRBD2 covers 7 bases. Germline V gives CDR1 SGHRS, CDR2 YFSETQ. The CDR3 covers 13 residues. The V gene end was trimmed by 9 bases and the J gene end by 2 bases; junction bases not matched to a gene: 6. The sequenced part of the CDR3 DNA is TGCGCCACCCGCGGGGGAGCCACAGATACG. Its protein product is CATRGGATDT. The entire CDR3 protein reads CATRGGATDTQYF. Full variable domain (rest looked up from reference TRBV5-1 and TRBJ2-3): KAGVTQTPRYLIKTRGQQVTLSCSPISGHRSVSWYQQTPGQGLQFLFEYFSETQRNKGNFPGRFSGRQFSNSRSEMNVSTLELGDSALYLCATRGGATDTQYFGPGTRLTVL.

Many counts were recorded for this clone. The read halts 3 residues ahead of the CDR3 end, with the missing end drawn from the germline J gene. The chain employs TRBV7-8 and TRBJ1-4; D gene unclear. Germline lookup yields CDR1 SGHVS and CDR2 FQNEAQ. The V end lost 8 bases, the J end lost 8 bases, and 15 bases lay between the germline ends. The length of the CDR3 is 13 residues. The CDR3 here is CASGGRISEKLFF. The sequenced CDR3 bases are TGTGCCAGCGGCGGGAGAATAAGCGAAAAA.

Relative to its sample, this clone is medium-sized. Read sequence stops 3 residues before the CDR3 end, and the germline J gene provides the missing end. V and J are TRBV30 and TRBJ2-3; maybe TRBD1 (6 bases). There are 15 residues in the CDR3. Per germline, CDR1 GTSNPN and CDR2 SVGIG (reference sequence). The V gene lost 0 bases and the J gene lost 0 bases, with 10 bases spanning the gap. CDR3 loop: CAWSVPRGSTDTQYF. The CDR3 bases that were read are TGTGCCTGGAGTGTACCCAGGGGAAGCACAGATACG.

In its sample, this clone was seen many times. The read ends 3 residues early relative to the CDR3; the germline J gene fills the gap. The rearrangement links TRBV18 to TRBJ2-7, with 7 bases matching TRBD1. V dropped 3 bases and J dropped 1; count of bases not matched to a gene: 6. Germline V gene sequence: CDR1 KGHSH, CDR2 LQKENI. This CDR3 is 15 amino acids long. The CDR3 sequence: CASSPTTGKSYEQYF. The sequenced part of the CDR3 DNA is TGTGCCAGCTCACCGACGACAGGGAAGTCCTACGAG. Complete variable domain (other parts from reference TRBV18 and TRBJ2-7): NAGVMQNPRHLVRRRGQEARLRCSPMKGHSHVYWYRQLPEEGLKFMVYLQKENIIDESGMPKERFSAEFPKEGPSILRIQQVVRGDSAAYFCASSPTTGKSYEQYFGPGTRLTVT.

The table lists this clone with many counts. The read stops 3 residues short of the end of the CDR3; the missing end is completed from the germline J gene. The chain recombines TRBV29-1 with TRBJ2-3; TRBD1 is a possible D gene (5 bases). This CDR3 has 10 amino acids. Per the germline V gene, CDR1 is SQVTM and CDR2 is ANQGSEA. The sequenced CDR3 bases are TGCAGCGTAGGACAAGAGACG. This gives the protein CSVGQET. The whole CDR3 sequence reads CSVGQETQYF.

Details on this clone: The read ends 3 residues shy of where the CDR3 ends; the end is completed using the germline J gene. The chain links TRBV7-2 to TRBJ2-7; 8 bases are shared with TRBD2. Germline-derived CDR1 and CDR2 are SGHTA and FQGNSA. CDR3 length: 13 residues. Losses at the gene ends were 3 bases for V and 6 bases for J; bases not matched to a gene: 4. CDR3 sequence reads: CASSFDSGGEQYF. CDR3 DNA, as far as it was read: TGTGCCAGCAGCTTCGACAGCGGGGGCGAG. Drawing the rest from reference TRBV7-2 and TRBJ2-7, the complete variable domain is GAGVSQSPSNKVTEKGKDVELRCDPISGHTALYWYRQSLGQGLEFLIYFQGNSAPDKSGLPSDRFSAERTGGSVSTLTIQRTQQEDSAVYLCASSFDSGGEQYFGPGTRLTVT.

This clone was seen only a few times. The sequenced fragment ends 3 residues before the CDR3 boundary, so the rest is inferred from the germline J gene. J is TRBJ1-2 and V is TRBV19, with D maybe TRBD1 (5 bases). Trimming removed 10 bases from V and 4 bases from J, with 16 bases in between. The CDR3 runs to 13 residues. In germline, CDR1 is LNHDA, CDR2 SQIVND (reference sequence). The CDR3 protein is CATGGEPFYGYTF. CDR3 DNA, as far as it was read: TGTGCCACCGGGGGGGAGCCGTTCTATGGC.

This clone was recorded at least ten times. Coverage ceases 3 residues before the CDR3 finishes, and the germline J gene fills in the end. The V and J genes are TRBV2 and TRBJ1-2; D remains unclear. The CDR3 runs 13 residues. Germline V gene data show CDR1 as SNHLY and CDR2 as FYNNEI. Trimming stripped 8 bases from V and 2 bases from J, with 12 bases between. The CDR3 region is CASGQQTNYGYTF. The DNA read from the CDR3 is TGTGCCAGCGGCCAACAGACGAACTATGGC.

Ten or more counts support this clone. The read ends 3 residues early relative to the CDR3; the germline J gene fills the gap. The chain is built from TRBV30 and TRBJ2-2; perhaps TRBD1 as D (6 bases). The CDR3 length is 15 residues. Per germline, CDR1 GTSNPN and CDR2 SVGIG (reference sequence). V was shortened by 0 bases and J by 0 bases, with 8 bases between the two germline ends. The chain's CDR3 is CAWSVRGSNTGELFF. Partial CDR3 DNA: TGTGCCTGGAGTGTAAGGGGGTCGAACACCGGGGAG.

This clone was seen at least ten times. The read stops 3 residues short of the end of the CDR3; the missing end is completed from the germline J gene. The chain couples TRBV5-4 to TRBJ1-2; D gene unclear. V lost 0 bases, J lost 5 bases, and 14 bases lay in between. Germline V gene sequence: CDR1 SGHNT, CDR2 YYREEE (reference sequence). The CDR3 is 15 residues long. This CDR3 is CASSLAVGDGYGYTF. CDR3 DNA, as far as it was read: TGTGCCAGCAGCTTGGCCGTCGGGGATGGTTATGGC.

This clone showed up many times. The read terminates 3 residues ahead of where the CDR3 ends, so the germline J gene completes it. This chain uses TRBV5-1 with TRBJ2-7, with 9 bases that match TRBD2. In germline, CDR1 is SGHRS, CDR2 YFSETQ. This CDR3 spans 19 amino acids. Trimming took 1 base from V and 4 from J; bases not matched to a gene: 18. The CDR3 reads CASSLPSTAGGYVKYEQYF. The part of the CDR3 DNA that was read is TGCGCCAGCAGCTTGCCCTCGACAGCGGGGGGTTATGTGAAATACGAG.

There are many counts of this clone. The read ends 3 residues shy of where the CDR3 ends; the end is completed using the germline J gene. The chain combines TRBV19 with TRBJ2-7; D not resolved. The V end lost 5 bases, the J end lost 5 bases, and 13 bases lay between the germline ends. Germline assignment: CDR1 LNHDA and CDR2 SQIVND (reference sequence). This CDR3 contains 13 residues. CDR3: CASSAPSLDEQYF. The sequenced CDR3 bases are TGTGCCAGTAGTGCACCGAGCCTTGACGAG.

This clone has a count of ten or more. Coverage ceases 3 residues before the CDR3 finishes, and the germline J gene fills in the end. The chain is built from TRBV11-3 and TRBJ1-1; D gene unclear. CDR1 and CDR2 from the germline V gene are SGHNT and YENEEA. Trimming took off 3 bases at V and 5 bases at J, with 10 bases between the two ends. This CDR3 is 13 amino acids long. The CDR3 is CASSLFLLTEAFF. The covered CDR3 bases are TGTGCCAGCAGCTTGTTTCTACTAACTGAA.

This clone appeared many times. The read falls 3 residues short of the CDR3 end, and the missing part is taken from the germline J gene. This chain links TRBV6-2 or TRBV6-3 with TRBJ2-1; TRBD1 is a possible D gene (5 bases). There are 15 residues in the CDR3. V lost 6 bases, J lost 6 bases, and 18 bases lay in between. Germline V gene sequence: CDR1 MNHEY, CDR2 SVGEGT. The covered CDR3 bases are TGTGCCAGCAGGCACAGGTCATGGTCGGCCAATGAG. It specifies CASRHRSWSANE. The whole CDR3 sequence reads CASRHRSWSANEQFF.

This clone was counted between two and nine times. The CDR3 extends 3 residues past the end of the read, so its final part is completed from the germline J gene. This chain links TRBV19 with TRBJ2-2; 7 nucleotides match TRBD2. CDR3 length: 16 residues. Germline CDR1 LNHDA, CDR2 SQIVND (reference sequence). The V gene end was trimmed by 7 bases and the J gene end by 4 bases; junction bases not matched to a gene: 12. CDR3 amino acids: CASTGWGGSLTGELFF. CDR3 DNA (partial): TGTGCCAGTACGGGTTGGGGGGGGAGCCTCACCGGGGAG.

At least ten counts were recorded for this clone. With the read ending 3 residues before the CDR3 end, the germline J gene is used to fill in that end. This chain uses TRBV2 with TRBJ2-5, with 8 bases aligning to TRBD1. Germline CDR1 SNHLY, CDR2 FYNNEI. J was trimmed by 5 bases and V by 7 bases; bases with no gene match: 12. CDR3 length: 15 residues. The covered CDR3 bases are TGTGCCAGCAAGAGGCAGGGGGCCCCTGAGGAGACC. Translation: CASKRQGAPEET. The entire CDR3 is CASKRQGAPEETQYF.

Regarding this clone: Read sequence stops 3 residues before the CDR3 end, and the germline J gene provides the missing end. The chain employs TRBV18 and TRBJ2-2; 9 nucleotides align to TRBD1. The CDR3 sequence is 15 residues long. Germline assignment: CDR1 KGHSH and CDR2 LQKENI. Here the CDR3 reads CASSGQGATNEKLFF. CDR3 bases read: TGTGCCAGCTCGGGACAGGGTGCAACTAATGAAAAG.

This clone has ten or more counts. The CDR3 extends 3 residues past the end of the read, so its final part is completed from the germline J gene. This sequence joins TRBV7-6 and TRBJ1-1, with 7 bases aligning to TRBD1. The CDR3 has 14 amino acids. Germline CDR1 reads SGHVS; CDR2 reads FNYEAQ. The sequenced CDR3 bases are TGTGCCAGCAGTTCCGACAGGGTGAACGGAAAA. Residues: CASSSDRVNGK. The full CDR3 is CASSSDRVNGKAFF.

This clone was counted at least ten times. CDR3 loop: CASSQALMTRGDNEQFF. The CDR3 DNA, read in part, is TGCGCCAGCAGCCAAGCACTCATGACTAGAGGGGACAATGAG. The J gene is TRBJ2-1, the V gene TRBV4-1; weak D call: TRBD2 (6 bases). The missing CDR3 end, 3 residues past where the read stops, is filled in from the germline J gene. CDR1 and CDR2 from the germline V gene are MGHRA and YSYEKL. The V end was cut by 1 base, the J end by 5 bases, with 18 bases between. The length of the CDR3 is 17 residues.